A single sample is the source of the 13 T cell receptor beta chains below, sequenced in a study of blood T cell repertoires in COVID-19. The data were produced by immunoSEQ multiplex PCR, yet TCRdb's version contains in-frame clones alone and is incomplete. There are approximately 46,000 clones in the sample; roughly four fifths occur only once, and roughly 3% lies in the top ten. The material sequenced was peripheral blood. All receptors come from a woman aged 55-69 years with acute or convalescent COVID-19.

The chain uses TRBV14 and TRBJ1-2; D unclear. The V end was cut by 4 bases, the J end by 4 bases, with 13 bases between. There are 14 residues in the CDR3. Germline CDR1 is SGHDN and CDR2 is FVKESK. The CDR3 DNA follows: TGTGCCAGCAGCCCACGACAAGTTGCCTATGGCTACACCTTC. It translates to CASSPRQVAYGYTF.

The chain couples TRBV18 to TRBJ1-2, with 8 positions matching TRBD1. CDR1 and CDR2 (germline): KGHSH, LQKENI. The V gene end was trimmed by 0 bases and the J gene end by 8 bases; junction bases not matched to a gene: 11. CDR3 length: 16 amino acids. The CDR3 spells CASSPPSGIAGGGYTF. Here the CDR3 DNA reads TGTGCCAGCTCACCACCTTCAGGAATTGCAGGGGGCGGCTACACCTTC.

In its sample, this clone was seen once. The V gene is TRBV3-1 (or the pseudogene TRBV3-2), the J gene TRBJ2-2; D gene uncertain. CDR1 is LGHDT, CDR2 YNNKEL, per germline (reference sequence). V was pared by 4 bases and J by 5 bases, with 5 bases between. The CDR3 has 12 residues. CDR3: CASSPATGELFF. The DNA of the CDR3 is TGTGCCAGCAGCCCAGCGACCGGGGAGCTGTTTTTT.

The chain combines TRBV19 with TRBJ1-4; D gene uncertain. The germline V gene has CDR1 LNHDA and CDR2 SQIVND (reference sequence). Trimming left V 2 bases short and J 0 bases short, with 16 bases between. The CDR3 totals 18 residues. This CDR3 is CASSITFGEVATNEKLFF. The CDR3 DNA follows: TGTGCCAGTAGTATAACTTTTGGAGAAGTTGCAACTAATGAAAAACTGTTTTTT.

V and J are TRBV7-2 and TRBJ1-1; the D is unclear. Germline V CDR1 and CDR2: SGHTA, FQGNSA. This CDR3 contains 17 residues. Deletions cut 5 bases from V and 4 bases from J, with 23 bases between. CDR3 nucleotides: TGTGCCAGCAGCCCCATGAGGAGCTCGGTAGGTGGCACTGAAGCTTTCTTT. Translated: CASSPMRSSVGGTEAFF.

The sample holds a few counts of this clone. The V and J genes are TRBV3-1 (or the pseudogene TRBV3-2) and TRBJ1-5, with 7 nucleotides matching TRBD1. This CDR3 has 14 amino acids. The trim removed 1 base at V and 8 bases at J, leaving 5 bases unmatched. CDR1 and CDR2 from the germline V gene are LGHDT and YNNKEL (reference sequence). The CDR3 region is CASSQGQGREPQHF. In DNA form, the CDR3 reads TGTGCCAGCAGCCAAGGACAGGGACGGGAGCCCCAGCATTTT.

The chain has TRBV5-1 and TRBJ1-2; 9 bases match TRBD1. The CDR3 is made up of 15 amino acids. Germline values: CDR1 SGHRS, CDR2 YFSETQ. Trimming at V came to 6 bases and at J to 2 bases, leaving 8 bases not matched to a gene. This chain's CDR3 is CASTRTGTGNYGYTF. The CDR3 DNA sequence: TGCGCCAGCACCCGAACCGGGACAGGGAACTATGGCTACACCTTC.

The chain couples TRBV21-1 to TRBJ1-2; TRBD1 is the table's D call, not checked against the DNA. TRBV21-1 is a pseudogene locus. There are 16 residues in the CDR3. The CDR3 here is CASSKCGRGKNYGYTF. The DNA of the CDR3 is TGTGCCAGCAGCAAATGTGGCAGGGGTAAAAACTATGGCTACACCTTC.

This sequence joins TRBV3-1 (or the pseudogene TRBV3-2) and TRBJ2-1; D perhaps matches TRBD1 (5 bases). Germline lookup yields CDR1 LGHDT and CDR2 YNNKEL (reference sequence). V was trimmed by 5 bases and J by 9 bases, leaving 11 bases between them. The CDR3 spans 12 residues. The CDR3 sequence is CASSLQRGEQFF. CDR3 DNA sequence: TGTGCCAGCAGCTTGCAAAGGGGTGAGCAGTTCTTC.

The chain joins TRBV4-2 to TRBJ2-2, with 9 bases fitting TRBD2. CDR1 and CDR2 (germline): LGHNA, YNFKEQ. This CDR3 has 16 amino acids. V lost 6 bases and J lost 6; bases outside the gene matches: 11. The CDR3 is CASSPYAGGPSGELFF. The CDR3 bases are TGTGCCAGCAGTCCCTACGCGGGGGGGCCGTCCGGGGAGCTGTTTTTT.

As DNA, the CDR3 is TGTGCCAGCAGTCTCGTCGGGACAGGGGCGAACTTTTACACCTTC. Translation gives CASSLVGTGANFYTF. The genes are TRBV28 and TRBJ1-2; 10 bases are shared with TRBD1. The CDR3 totals 15 residues. J lost 11 bases, V lost 5 bases, and 14 bases had no gene match. Germline CDR1 is MDHEN and CDR2 is SYDVKM.

This chain connects TRBV5-1 to TRBJ1-1; no reliable D call. This CDR3 has 15 amino acids. V lost 3 bases to trimming and J lost 5 bases, with 17 bases between them. Germline V gene sequence: CDR1 SGHRS, CDR2 YFSETQ. CDR3 DNA: TGCGCCAGCAGCTATTCCGGGTCCCTCGGAACTGAAGCTTTCTTT. As protein: CASSYSGSLGTEAFF. The entire variable domain, with the rest obtained from reference TRBV5-1 and TRBJ1-1, is as follows: KAGVTQTPRYLIKTRGQQVTLSCSPISGHRSVSWYQQTPGQGLQFLFEYFSETQRNKGNFPGRFSGRQFSNSRSEMNVSTLELGDSALYLCASSYSGSLGTEAFFGQGTRLTVV.

The chain employs TRBV28 and TRBJ1-5; maybe TRBD1 (5 bases). Germline V CDR1 and CDR2: MDHEN, SYDVKM. This CDR3 is 17 amino acids long. V lost 3 bases and J lost 3, with 18 bases in between. CDR3 loop: CASSFGGRGAYNQPQHF. The DNA of the CDR3 is TGTGCCAGCAGTTTCGGGGGGAGGGGCGCGTACAATCAGCCCCAGCATTTT. Full variable domain (missing parts from reference TRBV28 and TRBJ1-5): DVKVTQSSRYLVKRTGEKVFLECVQDMDHENMFWYRQDPGLGLRLIYFSYDVKMKEKGDIPEGYSVSREKKERFSLILESASTNQTSMYLCASSFGGRGAYNQPQHFGDGTRLSIL.